This TCR beta chain was documented in a study of vaccination effects on CD4 cells after COVID-19. The overall study: As their vaccination, participants received two doses of either BNT162b2 or mRNA-1273.

ViraFEST assay sequencing came after antigen-specific CD4+ T cells were expanded with viral peptide pools. At the end of 10 days of culture, CD4+ T cells were isolated. According to the study, vaccine recipients showed no prior SARS-CoV-2 infection and negative nucleocapsid antibodies. PBMC were cultured at roughly 2.2 million per well with around 9.2 IU/ml IL-2 and roughly 10 ug/ml peptides. Half the medium was replaced with IL-2 medium on days 3 and 7. The CDR3 has 13 amino acids. Trimming stripped 4 bases from V and 4 bases from J, with 11 bases between. Profiled with immunoSEQ multiplex PCR; TCRdb holds only in-frame clones, not every one. This sample has about 8,900 clones, with about four fifths found just once. In regard to this clone: Its antigen is not identified.

The chain couples TRBV12-3 or TRBV12-4 to TRBJ2-7; a weak D match, TRBD1 (5 bases). This TCR came from a human donor who received a COVID-19 vaccine. The specimen was CD4+ T cells from PBMCs cultured with HCoV-229E spike peptides, collected before COVID-19 vaccination. CDR3 residues: CASSSPGYYEQYF. In nucleotides, the CDR3 is TGTGCCAGCAGTTCCCCAGGGTATTACGAGCAGTACTTC.